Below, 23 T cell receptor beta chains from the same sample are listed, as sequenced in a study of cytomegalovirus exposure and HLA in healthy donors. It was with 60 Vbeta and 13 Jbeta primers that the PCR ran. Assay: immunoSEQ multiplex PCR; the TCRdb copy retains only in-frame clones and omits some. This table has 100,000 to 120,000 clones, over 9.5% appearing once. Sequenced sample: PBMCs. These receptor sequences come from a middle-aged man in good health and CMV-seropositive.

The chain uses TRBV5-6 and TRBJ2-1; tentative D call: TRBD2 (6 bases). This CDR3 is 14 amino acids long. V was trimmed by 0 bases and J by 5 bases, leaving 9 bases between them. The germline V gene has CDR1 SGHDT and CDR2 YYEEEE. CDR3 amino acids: CASSLEGLNNEQFF. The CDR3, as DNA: TGTGCCAGCAGCTTGGAGGGACTTAACAATGAGCAGTTCTTC.

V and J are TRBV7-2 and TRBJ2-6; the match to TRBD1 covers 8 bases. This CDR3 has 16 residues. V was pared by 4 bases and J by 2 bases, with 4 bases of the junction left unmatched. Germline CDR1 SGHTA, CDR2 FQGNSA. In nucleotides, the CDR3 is TGTGCCAGCAGCTGGACGACAGGGGCTGGGGCCAACGTCCTGACTTTC. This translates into CASSWTTGAGANVLTF.

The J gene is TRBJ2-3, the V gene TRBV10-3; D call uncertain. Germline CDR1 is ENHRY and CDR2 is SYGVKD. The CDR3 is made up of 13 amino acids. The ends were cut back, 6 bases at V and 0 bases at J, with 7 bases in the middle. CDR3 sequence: CAISSISTDTQYF. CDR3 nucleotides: TGTGCCATCAGCTCTATTAGCACAGATACGCAGTATTTT.

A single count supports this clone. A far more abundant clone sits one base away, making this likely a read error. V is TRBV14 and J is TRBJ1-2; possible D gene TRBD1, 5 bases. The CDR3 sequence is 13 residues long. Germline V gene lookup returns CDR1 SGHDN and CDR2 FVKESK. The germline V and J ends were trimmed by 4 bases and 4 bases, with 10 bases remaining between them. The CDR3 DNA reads TGTGCCAGCAGCCCTGGGGCAGTCTATGGCTACACCTTC. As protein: CASSPGAVYGYTF.

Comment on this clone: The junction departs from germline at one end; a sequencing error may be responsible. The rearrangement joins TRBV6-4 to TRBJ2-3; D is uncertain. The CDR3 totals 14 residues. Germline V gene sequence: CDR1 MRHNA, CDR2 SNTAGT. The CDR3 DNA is TGTCCCAGCAGTGACTCCGTCGGCACAGATACGCAGTATTTT. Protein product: CPSSDSVGTDTQYF.

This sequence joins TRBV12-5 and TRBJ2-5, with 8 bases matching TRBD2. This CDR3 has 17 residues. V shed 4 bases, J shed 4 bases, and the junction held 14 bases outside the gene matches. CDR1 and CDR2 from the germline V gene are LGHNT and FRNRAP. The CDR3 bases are TGTGCTAGTGGTTCCTCCTCCAGGAGCGGGAGTGGAGAGACCCAGTACTTC. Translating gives CASGSSSRSGSGETQYF.

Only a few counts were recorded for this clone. The CDR3 loop is CASSLDPTSTQYF. CDR3 DNA: TGCGCCAGCAGCTTGGACCCGACTTCGACCCAGTACTTC. The chain employs TRBV5-1 and TRBJ2-5; no firm D call. There are 13 residues in the CDR3. The germline V and J ends were trimmed by 0 bases and 7 bases, with 10 bases remaining between them. CDR1 and CDR2 (germline): SGHRS, YFSETQ.

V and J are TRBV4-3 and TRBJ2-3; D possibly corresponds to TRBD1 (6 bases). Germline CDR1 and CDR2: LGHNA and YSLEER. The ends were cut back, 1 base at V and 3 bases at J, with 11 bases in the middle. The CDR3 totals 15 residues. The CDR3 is CASSQVSGVTDTQYF. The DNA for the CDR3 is TGCGCCAGCAGCCAAGTATCAGGGGTTACAGATACGCAGTATTTT.

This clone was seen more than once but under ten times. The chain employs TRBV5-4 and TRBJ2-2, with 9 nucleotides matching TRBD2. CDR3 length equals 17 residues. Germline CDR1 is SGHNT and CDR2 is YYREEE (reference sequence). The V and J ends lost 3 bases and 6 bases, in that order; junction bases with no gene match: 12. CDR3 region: CASSSRWGGRAPGELFF. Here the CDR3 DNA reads TGTGCCAGCAGCTCCCGCTGGGGCGGGAGGGCCCCCGGGGAGCTGTTTTTT.

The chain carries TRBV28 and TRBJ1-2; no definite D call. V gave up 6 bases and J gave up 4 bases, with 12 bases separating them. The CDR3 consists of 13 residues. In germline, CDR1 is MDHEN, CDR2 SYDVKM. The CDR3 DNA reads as TGTGCCAGCAGCCTCCTCCTTCCCTATGGCTACACCTTC. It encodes CASSLLLPYGYTF.

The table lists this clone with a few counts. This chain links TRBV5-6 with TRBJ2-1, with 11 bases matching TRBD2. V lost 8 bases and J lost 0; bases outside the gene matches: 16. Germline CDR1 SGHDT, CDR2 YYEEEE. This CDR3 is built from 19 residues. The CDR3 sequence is CASQPGLAVAILSYNEQFF. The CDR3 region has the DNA TGTGCCAGTCAACCGGGACTAGCGGTTGCTATACTCTCCTACAATGAGCAGTTCTTC.

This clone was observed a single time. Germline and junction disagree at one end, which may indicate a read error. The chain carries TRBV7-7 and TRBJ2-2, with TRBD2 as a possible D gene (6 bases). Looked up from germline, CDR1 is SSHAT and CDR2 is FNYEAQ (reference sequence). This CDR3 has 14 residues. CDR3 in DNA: TGTGCTAGCAGCCCCACGGGGGACACCGGGGAGCTGTTTTTT. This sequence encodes CASSPTGDTGELFF.

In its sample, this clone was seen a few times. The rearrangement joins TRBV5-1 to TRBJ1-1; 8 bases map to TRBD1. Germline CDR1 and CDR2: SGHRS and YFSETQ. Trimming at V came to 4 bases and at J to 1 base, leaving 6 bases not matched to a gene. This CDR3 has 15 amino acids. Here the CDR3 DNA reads TGCGCCAGCAGCCTGTACGACAGGGGGAACACTGAAGCTTTCTTT. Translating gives CASSLYDRGNTEAFF.

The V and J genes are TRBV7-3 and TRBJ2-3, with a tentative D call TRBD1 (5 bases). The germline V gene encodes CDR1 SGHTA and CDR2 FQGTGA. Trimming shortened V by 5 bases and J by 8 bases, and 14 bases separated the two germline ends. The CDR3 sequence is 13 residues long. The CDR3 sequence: CASSIGQGGTQYF. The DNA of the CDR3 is TGTGCCAGCAGCATTGGACAAGGTGGTACGCAGTATTTT.

CDR3 sequence (DNA): TGCGCCAGCAGCCATAACTGGAGCCCTAGCGGGACGAATGAGCAGTTCTTC. This encodes CASSHNWSPSGTNEQFF. V gene TRBV4-1 combines with J gene TRBJ2-1; 9 bases are shared with TRBD2. The CDR3 covers 17 residues. Trimming took 3 bases from V and 7 from J; bases not matched to a gene: 13. Germline loops: CDR1 MGHRA, CDR2 YSYEKL.

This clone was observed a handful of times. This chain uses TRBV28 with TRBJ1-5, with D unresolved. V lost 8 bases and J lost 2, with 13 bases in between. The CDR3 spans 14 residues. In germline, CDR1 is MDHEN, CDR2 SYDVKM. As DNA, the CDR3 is TGTGCCAGCCTGGGAGCACAGCGCAATCAGCCCCAGCATTTT. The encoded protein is CASLGAQRNQPQHF.

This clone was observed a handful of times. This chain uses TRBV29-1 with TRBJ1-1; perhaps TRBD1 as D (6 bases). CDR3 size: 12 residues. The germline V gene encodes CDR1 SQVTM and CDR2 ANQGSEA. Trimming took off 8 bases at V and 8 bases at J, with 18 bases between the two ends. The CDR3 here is CSHRSRQEEAFF. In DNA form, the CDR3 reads TGCAGCCACAGAAGCCGACAGGAGGAAGCTTTCTTT.

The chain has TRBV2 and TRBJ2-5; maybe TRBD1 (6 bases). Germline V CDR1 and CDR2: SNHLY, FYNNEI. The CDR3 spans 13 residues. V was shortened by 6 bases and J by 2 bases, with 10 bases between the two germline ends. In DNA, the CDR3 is TGTGCCAGCAGAACAGGGATTCAAGAGACCCAGTACTTC. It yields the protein CASRTGIQETQYF.

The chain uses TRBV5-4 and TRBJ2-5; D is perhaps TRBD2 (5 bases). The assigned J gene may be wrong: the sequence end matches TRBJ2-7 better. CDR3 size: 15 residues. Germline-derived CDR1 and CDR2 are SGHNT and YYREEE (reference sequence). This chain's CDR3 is CASSLGTRLSYEQYF. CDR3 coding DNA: TGTGCCAGCAGCTTGGGGACTCGCCTCTCCTACGAGCAGTACTTC.

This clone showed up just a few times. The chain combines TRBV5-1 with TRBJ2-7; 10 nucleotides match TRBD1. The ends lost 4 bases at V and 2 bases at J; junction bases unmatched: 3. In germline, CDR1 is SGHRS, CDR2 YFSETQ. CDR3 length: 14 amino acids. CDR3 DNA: TGCGCCAGCAGCCCAGGGACAGGGGCCTACGAGCAGTACTTC. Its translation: CASSPGTGAYEQYF.

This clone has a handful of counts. The CDR3 nucleotides read TGTGCCAGCAGTGAACAGGGGGCGAATGAGCAGTTCTTC. It encodes CASSEQGANEQFF. The rearrangement joins TRBV6-1 to TRBJ2-1, with 8 bases aligning to TRBD1. CDR3 length: 13 residues. The germline gives CDR1 MNHNS, CDR2 SASEGT. V trimming: 2 bases; J trimming: 7 bases; junction bases outside the gene matches: 1.

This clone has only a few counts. The CDR3 here is CASSLGLGGYEQYF. CDR3 sequence (DNA): TGCGCCAGCAGCTTGGGGCTAGGGGGCTACGAGCAGTACTTC. The rearrangement links TRBV5-1 to TRBJ2-7; D is perhaps TRBD1 (6 bases). Germline-derived CDR1 and CDR2 are SGHRS and YFSETQ. This CDR3 comprises 14 residues. Between the trimmed V and J ends, which lost 0 bases and 3 bases, there was a span of 10 bases.

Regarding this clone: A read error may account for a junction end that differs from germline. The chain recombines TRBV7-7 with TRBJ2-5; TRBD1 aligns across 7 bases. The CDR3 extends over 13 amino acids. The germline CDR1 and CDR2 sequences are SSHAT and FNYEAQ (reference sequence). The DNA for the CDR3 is TGTGCTAGCAGCCCCGACAGGGCAGAGACCCAGTACTTC. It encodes CASSPDRAETQYF.